What follows describes a single T cell receptor beta chain. The sample originates from a study of control samples from healthy donors and cancer patients. Using immunoSEQ multiplex PCR, the repertoire was profiled, and TCRdb retains in-frame clones only, with some absent. The sample has 100,000 to 150,000 clones; over 85% are singletons. CDR1 is MGHRA, CDR2 YSYEKL, per germline. The V segment lost 3 bases and the J segment 4 bases; nucleotides outside the gene matches: 6. The CDR3 is made up of 16 amino acids. The sample comprised blood. This receptor was obtained from a man aged 18 to 29 in good health. The rearrangement links TRBV4-1 to TRBJ1-3; 10 bases align to TRBD1. This CDR3 is CASSQVPGQGGNTIYF. As DNA, the CDR3 is TGCGCCAGCAGCCAGGTTCCGGGACAGGGGGGAAACACCATATATTTT.